This passage covers 19 T cell receptor beta chains from one sample sequenced in a study of monozygotic twins with cystic fibrosis. Sequenced by immunoSEQ multiplex PCR; TCRdb stores in-frame clones only, minus some. The data hold fewer than 30,000 clones, with around 96% observed a single time. Sequencing was performed on blood. These receptors were collected from a girl aged 2-9 years with cystic fibrosis.

J is TRBJ2-1 and V is TRBV19; the match to TRBD1 covers 9 bases. Germline V gives CDR1 LNHDA, CDR2 SQIVND (reference sequence). CDR3 length: 16 amino acids. With 5 bases clipped from V and 5 bases from J, the junction kept 10 bases outside the gene matches. CDR3 sequence: CASSPLGTGPHNEQFF. In DNA form, the CDR3 reads TGTGCCAGTAGTCCACTCGGGACAGGGCCCCACAATGAGCAGTTCTTC.

The J gene is TRBJ2-7, the V gene TRBV5-1; D may be TRBD2 (5 bases). Trimming removed 7 bases from V and 3 bases from J, with 32 bases in between. This CDR3 contains 19 residues. The germline CDR1 and CDR2 sequences are SGHRS and YFSETQ. The CDR3 reads CASPPPRELLDTPDYEQYF. DNA of the CDR3: TGCGCCAGCCCCCCGCCAAGGGAGCTACTAGACACGCCGGACTACGAGCAGTACTTC. The complete variable domain, with remaining parts taken from reference TRBV5-1 and TRBJ2-7, reads KAGVTQTPRYLIKTRGQQVTLSCSPISGHRSVSWYQQTPGQGLQFLFEYFSETQRNKGNFPGRFSGRQFSNSRSEMNVSTLELGDSALYLCASPPPRELLDTPDYEQYFGPGTRLTVT.

The chain recombines TRBV27 with TRBJ1-5; D is ambiguous. V dropped 5 bases and J dropped 0 bases, with 23 bases sitting between them. Germline V gene data show CDR1 as MNHEY and CDR2 as SMNVEV (reference sequence). This CDR3 is 19 amino acids long. The CDR3 here is CASSPIPFRGGYSNQPQHF. CDR3 nucleotides: TGTGCCAGCAGTCCCATCCCCTTCCGGGGTGGCTATAGCAATCAGCCCCAGCATTTT.

V and J are TRBV10-3 and TRBJ1-1; D gene uncertain. Trimming shortened V by 2 bases and J by 1 base, and 5 bases separated the two germline ends. The CDR3 has 13 residues. Germline V CDR1 and CDR2: ENHRY, SYGVKD. For the CDR3, the DNA is TGTGCCATCAGTGAGGCGAAGAACACTGAAGCTTTCTTT. This codes for CAISEAKNTEAFF.

The rearrangement uses TRBV4-3 and TRBJ2-3, with D possibly TRBD1 on 5 matching bases. CDR1 is LGHNA, CDR2 YSLEER, per germline. This CDR3 is 16 amino acids long. Trimming left V 1 base short and J 1 base short, with 12 bases between. DNA of the CDR3: TGCGCCAGCAGCCAAGGGGGCCATCGGGGCACAGATACGCAGTATTTT. Protein product: CASSQGGHRGTDTQYF.

V gene TRBV18 combines with J gene TRBJ1-3; TRBD1 matches at 9 bases. From germline, CDR1 is KGHSH and CDR2 LQKENI. V was pared by 6 bases and J by 5 bases, with 11 bases of the junction left unmatched. This CDR3 spans 16 amino acids. The CDR3 sequence is CASSLSPGQGRNTIYF. The CDR3 DNA follows: TGTGCCAGCTCCCTAAGTCCGGGACAGGGAAGAAACACCATATATTTT.

This chain connects TRBV5-1 to TRBJ1-4; D is ambiguous. Germline CDR1 reads SGHRS; CDR2 reads YFSETQ. Trimming pared 1 base from V and 3 bases from J, leaving 7 bases between. The CDR3 sequence is 14 residues long. The CDR3 nucleotides read TGCGCCAGCAGCTTGCGAACCCCTAATGAAAAACTGTTTTTT. It yields the protein CASSLRTPNEKLFF. Full variable domain (outside the CDR3, taken from reference TRBV5-1 and TRBJ1-4): KAGVTQTPRYLIKTRGQQVTLSCSPISGHRSVSWYQQTPGQGLQFLFEYFSETQRNKGNFPGRFSGRQFSNSRSEMNVSTLELGDSALYLCASSLRTPNEKLFFGSGTQLSVL.

The chain has TRBV19 and TRBJ1-5; D is unclear. CDR1 and CDR2 (germline): LNHDA, SQIVND (reference sequence). Trimming shortened V by 3 bases and J by 9 bases, and 12 bases separated the two germline ends. This CDR3 has 13 residues. The CDR3 sequence: CASSIDGGGPQHF. As DNA, the CDR3 is TGTGCCAGTAGTATTGACGGTGGTGGGCCCCAGCATTTT.

This chain joins TRBV12-5 and TRBJ2-2, with TRBD2 identical over 12 bases. Losses at the gene ends were 2 bases for V and 3 bases for J; bases not matched to a gene: 4. The CDR3 totals 17 residues. Germline V gene sequence: CDR1 LGHNT, CDR2 FRNRAP. DNA for the CDR3: TGTGCTAGTGGTTTGCTAGCGGGAGGGCCGGACACCGGGGAGCTGTTTTTT. Its translation is CASGLLAGGPDTGELFF.

The chain carries TRBV7-8 and TRBJ1-4; a possible D gene is TRBD1 (5 bases). Trimming took 5 bases from V and 7 from J, leaving 14 bases between them. Germline CDR1 is SGHVS and CDR2 is FQNEAQ. This CDR3 is 14 amino acids long. As DNA, the CDR3 is TGTGCCAGCAGCGCCCGGGACCTAGGTGAAAAACTGTTTTTT. Encoded protein: CASSARDLGEKLFF.

This clone was recorded once. This rearrangement joins TRBV13 to TRBJ2-3; unclear D gene. Trimming removed 8 bases at V and 2 bases at J, with 20 bases between. The germline V gene has CDR1 PRHDT and CDR2 FYEKMQ (reference sequence). The CDR3 covers 16 residues. CDR3 residues: CASGVVGLAVTDTQYF. Here the CDR3 DNA reads TGTGCCAGCGGGGTTGTAGGCTTGGCGGTCACAGATACGCAGTATTTT.

The V gene is TRBV2, the J gene TRBJ1-5, with D maybe TRBD1 (6 bases). The CDR3 length is 14 residues. Deletions cut 2 bases from V and 7 bases from J, with 12 bases between. Germline-derived CDR1 and CDR2 are SNHLY and FYNNEI. The CDR3 is CASSERGGLQPQHF. CDR3 DNA sequence: TGTGCCAGCAGTGAAAGGGGGGGTTTGCAGCCCCAGCATTTT.

The genes are TRBV6-5 and TRBJ1-2; tentatively, D is TRBD1 (5 bases). This CDR3 has 15 amino acids. CDR1 is MNHEY, CDR2 SVGAGI, per germline. The ends were cut back, 2 bases at V and 0 bases at J, with 10 bases in the middle. CDR3 amino acids: CASSYGAGTNYGYTF. The CDR3 bases are TGTGCCAGCAGTTACGGGGCAGGAACTAACTATGGCTACACCTTC.

This chain connects TRBV2 to TRBJ2-5, with D unclear. Trimming left V 0 bases short and J 0 bases short, with 11 bases between. The germline V gene has CDR1 SNHLY and CDR2 FYNNEI. The CDR3 is made up of 16 amino acids. CDR3 sequence reads: CASSEALQTYQETQYF. CDR3 sequence (DNA): TGTGCCAGCAGTGAAGCGCTTCAGACGTACCAAGAGACCCAGTACTTC.

This clone was seen a single time. CDR3 bases: TGTGCCAGCAGTCCGAGGGGGCGGGGCACTGAAGCTTTCTTT. Translated: CASSPRGRGTEAFF. V and J are TRBV28 and TRBJ1-1; 7 bases line up with TRBD1. The germline V gene encodes CDR1 MDHEN and CDR2 SYDVKM. The J segment lost 4 bases and the V segment lost 5 bases, leaving 7 bases of the junction unmatched. The CDR3 runs to 14 residues.

J is TRBJ2-7 and V is TRBV5-1; TRBD1 matches at 7 bases. The CDR3 extends over 14 amino acids. Germline V gene lookup returns CDR1 SGHRS and CDR2 YFSETQ. The ends lost 0 bases at V and 3 bases at J; junction bases unmatched: 3. As DNA, the CDR3 is TGCGCCAGCAGCTTGGCAGGGACAGACTACGAGCAGTACTTC. This sequence encodes CASSLAGTDYEQYF.

V is TRBV4-2 and J is TRBJ1-3; possible D gene TRBD1, 6 bases. The V end was cut by 1 base, the J end by 0 bases, with 7 bases between. The length of the CDR3 is 15 residues. CDR1 is LGHNA and CDR2 is YNFKEQ in the germline V gene. CDR3 sequence: CASSQAGASGNTIYF. The CDR3, as DNA: TGTGCCAGCAGCCAAGCGGGGGCCTCTGGAAACACCATATATTTT.

CDR3 amino acids: CASSSNRVETDTQYF. DNA of the CDR3: TGTGCCAGCAGCTCTAACAGGGTGGAGACAGATACGCAGTATTTT. The rearrangement links TRBV7-8 to TRBJ2-3, with a possible D match to TRBD1 (6 bases). The CDR3 runs to 15 residues. V lost 4 bases to trimming and J lost 3 bases, with 14 bases between them. Per germline, CDR1 SGHVS and CDR2 FQNEAQ.

The chain combines TRBV29-1 with TRBJ2-2; 7 positions match TRBD2. The germline V gene encodes CDR1 SQVTM and CDR2 ANQGSEA. V lost 2 bases to trimming and J lost 2 bases; unmatched junction nucleotides: 11. The CDR3 spans 17 residues. CDR3 sequence reads: CSVERVLSGINTGELFF. CDR3 DNA: TGCAGCGTTGAAAGGGTGCTGAGCGGGATAAACACCGGGGAGCTGTTTTTT.